One sample yielded the 8 T cell receptor beta chains listed below, sequenced in a study of blood T cell repertoires in COVID-19. Profiled with immunoSEQ multiplex PCR; TCRdb holds only in-frame clones, not every one. The table shows about 140,000 clones, with approximately 85% occurring only once. The specimen sequenced was peripheral blood. These receptors all stem from a man aged 50 or older with acute or convalescent COVID-19.

The CDR3 loop is CSVEMRAKNIQYF. In DNA form, the CDR3 reads TGCAGCGTTGAGATGCGGGCCAAAAACATTCAGTACTTC. This chain joins TRBV29-1 and TRBJ2-4; D is undetermined. CDR3 length: 13 residues. Trimming cost V 3 bases and J 1 base, with 7 bases left between them. The germline V gene has CDR1 SQVTM and CDR2 ANQGSEA.

This rearrangement joins TRBV7-9 to TRBJ2-1, with 7 nucleotides matching TRBD1. The germline gives CDR1 SEHNR, CDR2 FQNEAQ (reference sequence). V trimming: 5 bases; J trimming: 7 bases; junction bases outside the gene matches: 2. CDR3 size: 12 residues. CDR3 amino acids: CASSRQGNEQFF. CDR3 in DNA: TGTGCCAGCAGCCGACAGGGAAATGAGCAGTTCTTC.

The DNA of the CDR3 is TGCGCCAGCAGTGAGCGCTACAGGATTAACTATGGCTACACCTTC. Amino acids: CASSERYRINYGYTF. The rearrangement joins TRBV10-2 to TRBJ1-2; tentatively, D is TRBD1 (5 bases). Germline CDR1 is WSHSY and CDR2 is SAAADI. V gave up 2 bases and J gave up 1 base, with 11 bases separating them. The CDR3 totals 15 residues.

This chain joins TRBV4-1 and TRBJ2-7; TRBD1 agrees at 8 bases. This CDR3 contains 13 residues. Germline trimming cut 0 bases from V and 10 bases from J; bases unmatched to any gene: 5. Germline CDR1 MGHRA, CDR2 YSYEKL. The CDR3 DNA reads as TGCGCCAGCAGCCAAGATCGGACAGGGATCCAGTACTTC. Translating it yields CASSQDRTGIQYF.

The V gene is TRBV19, the J gene TRBJ2-1; D is ambiguous. V was trimmed by 3 bases and J by 7 bases, leaving 16 bases between them. Germline loops: CDR1 LNHDA, CDR2 SQIVND (reference sequence). The CDR3 has 15 residues. This CDR3 is CASSIRLPLANEQFF. CDR3 coding DNA: TGTGCCAGTAGTATTCGACTCCCCCTCGCAAATGAGCAGTTCTTC. The variable domain in full, completed from reference TRBV19 and TRBJ2-1, reads DGGITQSPKYLFRKEGQNVTLSCEQNLNHDAMYWYRQDPGQGLRLIYYSQIVNDFQKGDIAEGYSVSREKKESFPLTVTSAQKNPTAFYLCASSIRLPLANEQFFGPGTRLTVL.

The gene calls are TRBV4-1 and TRBJ1-1; possibly TRBD1 for D (5 bases). The germline V gene has CDR1 MGHRA and CDR2 YSYEKL. V was pared by 0 bases and J by 10 bases, with 6 bases between. The CDR3 is made up of 11 amino acids. The CDR3 region has the DNA TGCGCCAGCAGCCAAGACAGGGCAGCTTTCTTT. Translation: CASSQDRAAFF.

The V call is TRBV18, the J call TRBJ1-2, with 10 nucleotides matching TRBD1. J gave up 4 bases and V 8 bases, and 10 bases lay outside the gene matches. The CDR3 is 15 residues long. Germline CDR1 KGHSH, CDR2 LQKENI. CDR3 amino acids: CASESRQGATYGYTF. The CDR3 DNA reads TGTGCCAGCGAAAGCCGACAGGGGGCGACCTATGGCTACACCTTC.

The J gene is TRBJ2-5, the V gene TRBV11-3; 10 bases are shared with TRBD2. The junction had 5 bases not matched to a gene; V was cut back by 4 bases and J by 0 bases. The CDR3 consists of 16 residues. Germline V CDR1 and CDR2: SGHNT, YENEEA. CDR3 DNA: TGTGCCAGCAGCTCCCGACTAGCGGGTTACCAAGAGACCCAGTACTTC. Translation gives CASSSRLAGYQETQYF.